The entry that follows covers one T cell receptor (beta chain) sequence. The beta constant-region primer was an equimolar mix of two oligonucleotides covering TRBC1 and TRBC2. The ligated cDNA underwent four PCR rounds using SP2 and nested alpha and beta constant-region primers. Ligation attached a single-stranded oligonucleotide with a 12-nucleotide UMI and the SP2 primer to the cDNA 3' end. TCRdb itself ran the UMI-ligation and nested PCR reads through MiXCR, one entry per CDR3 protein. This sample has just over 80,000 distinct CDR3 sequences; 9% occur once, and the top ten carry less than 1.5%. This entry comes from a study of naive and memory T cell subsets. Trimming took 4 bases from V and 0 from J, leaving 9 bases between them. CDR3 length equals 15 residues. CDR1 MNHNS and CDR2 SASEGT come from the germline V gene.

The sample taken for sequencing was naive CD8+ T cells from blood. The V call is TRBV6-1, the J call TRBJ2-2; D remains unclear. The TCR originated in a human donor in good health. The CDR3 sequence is CASSVRASNTGELFF. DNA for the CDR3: TGTGCCAGCAGTGTTAGAGCCTCGAACACCGGGGAGCTGTTTTTT.